These 29 T cell receptor beta chains share one sample of origin, sequenced in a study of cytomegalovirus exposure and HLA in healthy donors. This PCR relied on a set of 60 Vbeta primers and 13 Jbeta primers. Profiled with immunoSEQ multiplex PCR; TCRdb holds only in-frame clones, not every one. Counted here are 100,000 to 150,000 clones, 80% occurring once; the ten biggest clones make up just over 2.5%. The sample comprised PBMCs. Receptors were obtained from a young man in good health and CMV-seronegative.

The chain carries TRBV7-9 and TRBJ1-1; D is undetermined. The V end lost 7 bases, the J end lost 1 base, and 13 bases lay between the germline ends. CDR3 size: 14 residues. CDR1 SEHNR and CDR2 FQNEAQ come from the germline V gene (reference sequence). The CDR3 nucleotides read TGTGCCAGCACCGCAGTACCGGGGAACACTGAAGCTTTCTTT. The encoded protein is CASTAVPGNTEAFF.

J is TRBJ1-1 and V is TRBV14, with 9 nucleotides matching TRBD1. Germline CDR1 is SGHDN and CDR2 is FVKESK. This CDR3 is 14 amino acids long. V was pared by 6 bases and J by 1 base, with 3 bases of the junction left unmatched. CDR3 nucleotides: TGTGCCAGCAGGGGACAGGGTTGGAACACTGAAGCTTTCTTT. It encodes CASRGQGWNTEAFF.

This chain connects TRBV7-8 to TRBJ2-6; D is possibly TRBD1 (6 bases). V shed 5 bases and J shed 4 bases, with 12 bases lying between them. CDR3 length: 15 residues. Germline assignment: CDR1 SGHVS and CDR2 FQNEAQ. CDR3: CASSTHRAGANVLTF. CDR3 nucleotide sequence: TGTGCCAGCAGCACCCACAGGGCCGGGGCCAACGTCCTGACTTTC.

The V gene is TRBV18, the J gene TRBJ1-1, with 7 bases fitting TRBD1. The CDR3 has 13 residues. The J segment lost 3 bases and the V segment lost 4 bases, leaving 2 bases of the junction unmatched. Germline V gives CDR1 KGHSH, CDR2 LQKENI. This chain's CDR3 is CASSQTGDTEAFF. The CDR3 coding sequence is TGTGCCAGCTCACAAACAGGGGACACTGAAGCTTTCTTT.

V is TRBV10-3 and J is TRBJ1-1; unclear D gene. V lost 6 bases and J lost 1, with 12 bases in between. The CDR3 spans 14 residues. The V gene's germline CDR1 is ENHRY and CDR2 SYGVKD. The CDR3 loop reads CAIRAQTRNTEAFF. The CDR3 nucleotides read TGTGCCATCAGGGCCCAAACAAGGAACACTGAAGCTTTCTTT.

As DNA, the CDR3 is TGTGCCAGCAGTGCAACTAGCGGACCCTACGAGCAGTACTTC. Amino acids: CASSATSGPYEQYF. The chain has TRBV6-1 and TRBJ2-7, with 8 bases fitting TRBD2. This CDR3 comprises 14 residues. The trim removed 4 bases at V and 2 bases at J, leaving 4 bases unmatched. CDR1 and CDR2 from the germline V gene are MNHNS and SASEGT.

The chain employs TRBV5-6 and TRBJ1-1; TRBD1 matches at 10 bases. The J segment lost 5 bases and the V segment lost 4 bases, leaving 11 bases of the junction unmatched. This CDR3 is built from 16 residues. The V gene's germline CDR1 is SGHDT and CDR2 YYEEEE. In DNA form, the CDR3 reads TGTGCCAGCAGCCTCGACAGGGGGCGCGTGGATACTGAAGCTTTCTTT. As protein: CASSLDRGRVDTEAFF. The entire variable domain, with the rest obtained from reference TRBV5-6 and TRBJ1-1, is as follows: DAGVTQSPTHLIKTRGQQVTLRCSPKSGHDTVSWYQQALGQGPQFIFQYYEEEERQRGNFPDRFSGHQFPNYSSELNVNALLLGDSALYLCASSLDRGRVDTEAFFGQGTRLTVV.

In the case of this clone: At one boundary the junction diverges from the germline segment, which might be a read error. V usage is TRBV10-2 and J usage is TRBJ1-2; 7 nucleotides agree with TRBD1. The CDR3 is 11 amino acids. Looked up from germline, CDR1 is WSHSY and CDR2 is SAAADI. CDR3 nucleotide sequence: TGCGCCAGCAGATCGGACAGGACCTACCCCTTC. Encoded protein: CASRSDRTYPF.

Only one count was recorded for this clone. In DNA form, the CDR3 reads TGTGCCAGCAGTTCCCGGGAGGGGAACGGGGAGCAGTACTTC. Translation gives CASSSREGNGEQYF. The J gene is TRBJ2-7, the V gene TRBV27; 8 bases are shared with TRBD2. This CDR3 spans 14 amino acids. Germline V lookup: CDR1 MNHEY, CDR2 SMNVEV (reference sequence). V gave up 4 bases and J gave up 7 bases; unmatched junction bases: 9.

This clone was counted once. J is TRBJ1-1 and V is TRBV29-1; D call uncertain. Trimming took 6 bases from V and 4 from J, leaving 21 bases between them. The CDR3 loop spans 15 amino acids. Germline CDR1 and CDR2: SQVTM and ANQGSEA. The CDR3 region is CSVTISVEVGTEAFF. Here the CDR3 DNA reads TGCAGCGTGACCATCTCCGTCGAGGTGGGCACTGAAGCTTTCTTT.

This rearrangement joins TRBV2 to TRBJ1-4; 10 nucleotides line up with TRBD1. From germline, CDR1 is SNHLY and CDR2 FYNNEI. Losses at the gene ends were 7 bases for V and 4 bases for J; bases not matched to a gene: 9. The CDR3 is 16 residues long. CDR3 sequence: CASTSGTGDVNEKLFF. CDR3 nucleotide sequence: TGTGCCAGCACCTCCGGGACAGGGGATGTTAATGAAAAACTGTTTTTT.

This clone was observed a single time. V is TRBV28 and J is TRBJ2-7; 8 bases are a match to TRBD2. This CDR3 contains 20 residues. The J segment lost 5 bases and the V segment lost 6 bases, leaving 27 bases of the junction unmatched. From germline, CDR1 is MDHEN and CDR2 SYDVKM. The CDR3 here is CASRTPPGQSPREGPDEQYF. As DNA, the CDR3 is TGTGCCAGCAGAACCCCCCCGGGCCAAAGCCCCCGGGAGGGCCCGGACGAGCAGTACTTC.

V is TRBV5-4 and J is TRBJ1-1; TRBD1 might be the D (5 bases). V lost 4 bases, J lost 10 bases, and 23 bases lay in between. The CDR3 totals 15 residues. CDR1 is SGHNT and CDR2 is YYREEE in the germline V gene (reference sequence). The CDR3 sequence is CASSPQTDSPWGAFF. CDR3 nucleotides: TGTGCCAGCAGCCCCCAGACAGACTCACCCTGGGGAGCTTTCTTT.

The chain has TRBV19 and TRBJ1-2; 8 bases fit TRBD1. J lost 3 bases, V lost 6 bases, and 6 bases had no gene match. CDR3 size: 14 residues. Germline CDR1 and CDR2: LNHDA and SQIVND (reference sequence). The CDR3 reads CASSRQGKDYGYTF. Written as DNA, the CDR3 is TGTGCCAGTAGCAGACAGGGGAAAGACTATGGCTACACCTTC.

This clone turned up a few times. The genes are TRBV6-5 and TRBJ1-5; tentatively, D is TRBD1 (5 bases). The CDR3 is 13 amino acids. V was cut by 5 bases and J by 4 bases, with 9 bases left in between. CDR1 MNHEY and CDR2 SVGAGI come from the germline V gene. CDR3 sequence (DNA): TGTGCCAGCAGTACTGACAGAAATCAGCCCCAGCATTTT. It translates to CASSTDRNQPQHF.

The chain has TRBV19 and TRBJ2-1; maybe TRBD1 (6 bases). This CDR3 spans 15 amino acids. Trimming took off 5 bases at V and 0 bases at J, with 11 bases between the two ends. Germline CDR1 and CDR2: LNHDA and SQIVND (reference sequence). CDR3 in DNA: TGTGCCAGTAGTTATCAGGGGAGCTCCTACAATGAGCAGTTCTTC. This sequence encodes CASSYQGSSYNEQFF.

The CDR3 DNA follows: TGTGCCAGCCTAGTTGGGGCGGTGAGCTCCTACAATGAGCAGTTCTTC. This codes for CASLVGAVSSYNEQFF. The gene calls are TRBV28 and TRBJ2-1; D might be TRBD1 (5 bases). V lost 8 bases, J lost 0 bases, and 17 bases lay in between. CDR1 is MDHEN, CDR2 SYDVKM, per germline. The CDR3 sequence is 16 residues long.

The chain couples TRBV7-3 to TRBJ2-7; D might be TRBD1 (6 bases). This CDR3 is 14 amino acids long. Trimming pared 5 bases from V and 2 bases from J, leaving 13 bases between. CDR1 SGHTA and CDR2 FQGTGA come from the germline V gene. The CDR3 here is CASSKTGNPYEQYF. CDR3 nucleotides: TGTGCCAGCAGCAAGACAGGAAATCCCTACGAGCAGTACTTC.

This clone was observed a few times. The chain has TRBV2 and TRBJ1-5, with 10 nucleotides matching TRBD1. Germline values: CDR1 SNHLY, CDR2 FYNNEI. Trimming took 4 bases from V and 5 from J; bases not matched to a gene: 5. The CDR3 contains 15 residues. The CDR3 region is CASSGRDRGDQPQHF. The CDR3 bases are TGTGCCAGCAGTGGTAGGGACAGGGGCGATCAGCCCCAGCATTTT. The full variable domain, with the rest looked up from reference TRBV2 and TRBJ1-5, is EPEVTQTPSHQVTQMGQEVILRCVPISNHLYFYWYRQILGQKVEFLVSFYNNEISEKSEIFDDQFSVERPDGSNFTLKIRSTKLEDSAMYFCASSGRDRGDQPQHFGDGTRLSIL.

The CDR3: CASWPSGRGETQYF. The CDR3 region has the DNA TGTGCCAGCTGGCCTAGCGGGAGGGGGGAGACCCAGTACTTC. The chain is built from TRBV6-1 and TRBJ2-5; TRBD2 agrees at 12 bases. J gave up 5 bases and V 8 bases, and 6 bases lay outside the gene matches. Germline CDR1 and CDR2: MNHNS and SASEGT. CDR3 length: 14 residues.

This clone was seen just once. The chain employs TRBV6-5 and TRBJ2-5; 9 bases align to TRBD1. The better agreement between TRBJ2-7 and the DNA end casts doubt on the J call. The CDR3 loop spans 15 amino acids. The germline V gene has CDR1 MNHEY and CDR2 SVGAGI. In DNA form, the CDR3 reads TGTGCCAGCAGTTACTCCCCGGGACAGGGCTACGAGCAGTACTTC. It yields the protein CASSYSPGQGYEQYF.

The chain employs TRBV19 and TRBJ2-5; TRBD2 matches 12 bases. Germline trimming cut 5 bases from V and 5 bases from J; bases unmatched to any gene: 3. Germline-derived CDR1 and CDR2 are LNHDA and SQIVND (reference sequence). The CDR3 is 14 amino acids. For the CDR3, the DNA is TGTGCCAGTAGTGAGACTAGCGGGAGTGAGACCCAGTACTTC. Translated: CASSETSGSETQYF.

This clone was found a few times. The genes are TRBV6-5 and TRBJ2-7, with D perhaps TRBD1 (6 bases). Trimming stripped 6 bases from V and 3 bases from J, with 12 bases between. The CDR3 is 13 amino acids. Germline loops: CDR1 MNHEY, CDR2 SVGAGI. The CDR3 DNA follows: TGTGCCAGCAGCCCGGACAGAGACTACGAGCAGTACTTC. Its translation: CASSPDRDYEQYF.

In DNA, the CDR3 is TGTGCCAGCAGCGAACAAACCACCGGGGAGCTGTTTTTT. Translation: CASSEQTTGELFF. The chain combines TRBV9 with TRBJ2-2; D is unclear. There are 13 residues in the CDR3. Germline V gene data show CDR1 as SGDLS and CDR2 as YYNGEE. Trimming left V 3 bases short and J 4 bases short, with 7 bases between. The full variable domain, in which reference TRBV9 and TRBJ2-2 provide the parts outside the CDR3, is DSGVTQTPKHLITATGQRVTLRCSPRSGDLSVYWYQQSLDQGLQFLIQYYNGEERAKGNILERFSAQQFPDLHSELNLSSLELGDSALYFCASSEQTTGELFFGEGSRLTVL.

V and J are TRBV2 and TRBJ2-2, with 7 bases lining up with TRBD2. The V gene end was trimmed by 1 base and the J gene end by 7 bases; junction bases not matched to a gene: 12. Germline CDR1 is SNHLY and CDR2 is FYNNEI. The CDR3 has 17 residues. The CDR3 sequence is CASSEGGLAAGNGELFF. The CDR3 region has the DNA TGTGCCAGCAGTGAAGGTGGGCTAGCGGCAGGCAACGGGGAGCTGTTTTTT.

This CDR3 reads CASSQDRGTDTQYF. CDR3 nucleotides: TGCGCCAGCAGCCAAGATCGGGGTACCGATACGCAGTATTTT. This chain uses TRBV4-3 with TRBJ2-3, with D possibly being TRBD2 (5 bases). The V end lost 0 bases, the J end lost 6 bases, and 10 bases lay between the germline ends. Germline CDR1 reads LGHNA; CDR2 reads YSLEER. CDR3 length: 14 residues.

Here the CDR3 DNA reads TGTGCCAGTAGTATTACTAGCGGGAGTTATGAGCAGTTCTTC. It yields the protein CASSITSGSYEQFF. The chain has TRBV19 and TRBJ2-1; TRBD2 aligns across 11 bases. This CDR3 contains 14 residues. The junction had 3 bases not matched to a gene; V was cut back by 3 bases and J by 8 bases. Germline CDR1 reads LNHDA; CDR2 reads SQIVND (reference sequence). Full variable domain (rest looked up from reference TRBV19 and TRBJ2-1): DGGITQSPKYLFRKEGQNVTLSCEQNLNHDAMYWYRQDPGQGLRLIYYSQIVNDFQKGDIAEGYSVSREKKESFPLTVTSAQKNPTAFYLCASSITSGSYEQFFGPGTRLTVL.

The CDR3 sequence: CASSIMASGRVSNTQYF. As DNA, the CDR3 is TGTGCCAGTAGTATTATGGCTAGCGGGAGAGTATCAAATACGCAGTATTTT. The V gene is TRBV19, the J gene TRBJ2-3, with 10 positions matching TRBD2. Germline assignment: CDR1 LNHDA and CDR2 SQIVND (reference sequence). This CDR3 comprises 17 residues. Trimming removed 3 bases from V and 7 bases from J; junction bases left unmatched: 13.

The genes are TRBV29-1 and TRBJ2-7, with 7 bases identical to TRBD2. The V segment lost 5 bases and the J segment 2 bases; nucleotides outside the gene matches: 6. The CDR3 contains 13 residues. From germline, CDR1 is SQVTM and CDR2 ANQGSEA. CDR3 region: CSVRTSSAYEQYF. CDR3 DNA: TGCAGCGTTCGGACTAGTTCTGCCTACGAGCAGTACTTC.